Below, 17 T cell receptor beta chains from the same sample are listed, as sequenced in a study of radiotherapy plus CTLA-4 blockade in lung cancer. Libraries were prepared by immunoSEQ multiplex PCR; TCRdb keeps only in-frame clonotypes and omits some of them. The data show 62,000 or so clones, 70% to 85% seen once. The source was peripheral blood, collected from a patient treated with radiotherapy plus ipilimumab. The receptors come from a human donor with non-small cell lung cancer who had a complete response to radiotherapy plus ipilimumab.

The chain couples TRBV9 to TRBJ1-1; D is possibly TRBD1 (5 bases). CDR3 length: 16 residues. V shed 0 bases and J shed 2 bases, with 14 bases lying between them. The germline gives CDR1 SGDLS, CDR2 YYNGEE. In DNA form, the CDR3 reads TGTGCCAGCAGCGTAGCAGGGATCGGTGGAAACACTGAAGCTTTCTTT. Translated, it gives CASSVAGIGGNTEAFF.

This clone came up once. The chain uses TRBV19 and TRBJ1-3; D gene unclear. The CDR3 loop spans 12 amino acids. The germline V gene encodes CDR1 LNHDA and CDR2 SQIVND (reference sequence). V lost 5 bases to trimming and J lost 6 bases, with 8 bases between them. The DNA of the CDR3 is TGTGCCAGTAGTCCACGGGAAAACACCATATATTTT. Residues: CASSPRENTIYF.

This sequence joins TRBV6-1 and TRBJ2-2; D not certain. The CDR3 runs to 14 residues. Per the germline V gene, CDR1 is MNHNS and CDR2 is SASEGT. Trimming left V 0 bases short and J 3 bases short, with 5 bases between. The CDR3 loop reads CASSEAADTGELFF. CDR3 DNA: TGTGCCAGCAGTGAAGCTGCCGACACCGGGGAGCTGTTTTTT.

The V call is TRBV19, the J call TRBJ2-1; D is perhaps TRBD2 (5 bases). Per germline, CDR1 LNHDA and CDR2 SQIVND (reference sequence). There are 16 residues in the CDR3. Deletions cut 2 bases from V and 0 bases from J, with 11 bases between. In DNA form, the CDR3 reads TGTGCCAGTAGTATAAGTTTGGGGAGCTCCTACAATGAGCAGTTCTTC. This translates into CASSISLGSSYNEQFF.

The rearrangement joins TRBV7-2 to TRBJ2-5, with 10 nucleotides matching TRBD2. Trimming cost V 4 bases and J 2 bases; bases outside gene matches: 4. This CDR3 is 15 amino acids long. Per germline, CDR1 SGHTA and CDR2 FQGNSA. DNA for the CDR3: TGTGCCAGCAGCTACGCAGCGGGGGGGCAAGAGACCCAGTACTTC. Translated: CASSYAAGGQETQYF.

This rearrangement joins TRBV29-1 to TRBJ1-3; perhaps TRBD1 as D (6 bases). Germline assignment: CDR1 SQVTM and CDR2 ANQGSEA. V was trimmed by 7 bases and J by 0 bases, leaving 13 bases between them. CDR3 length: 14 residues. The CDR3 sequence is CSAAKGVSGNTIYF. CDR3 sequence (DNA): TGCAGCGCCGCTAAGGGGGTCTCTGGAAACACCATATATTTT.

This clone was observed a few times. The chain recombines TRBV7-9 with TRBJ1-1; D is undetermined. Deletions cut 0 bases from V and 8 bases from J, with 13 bases between. The CDR3 has 14 amino acids. Germline V lookup: CDR1 SEHNR, CDR2 FQNEAQ (reference sequence). CDR3 bases: TGTGCCAGCAGCTTAGCAAGGGCTGGGCCAGAAGCTTTCTTT. This gives the protein CASSLARAGPEAFF.

The chain links TRBV5-1 to TRBJ2-7; no firm D call. Trimming shortened V by 4 bases and J by 0 bases, and 14 bases separated the two germline ends. Germline loops: CDR1 SGHRS, CDR2 YFSETQ. The CDR3 sequence is 15 residues long. CDR3 in amino acids: CASSATPGSSYEQYF. The CDR3 coding sequence is TGCGCCAGCAGCGCCACGCCGGGCTCCTCCTACGAGCAGTACTTC.

V gene TRBV5-1 combines with J gene TRBJ2-2; 10 bases align to TRBD2. The CDR3 is 15 amino acids. The V gene's germline CDR1 is SGHRS and CDR2 YFSETQ. Losses at the gene ends were 4 bases for V and 5 bases for J; bases not matched to a gene: 5. CDR3 sequence: CASSGSGRSTGELFF. In DNA form, the CDR3 reads TGCGCCAGCAGCGGTAGCGGGAGGAGTACCGGGGAGCTGTTTTTT.

The J gene is TRBJ1-5, the V gene TRBV30, with D possibly TRBD1 on 6 matching bases. The CDR3 contains 14 residues. Trimming removed 1 base from V and 1 base from J, with 8 bases in between. From germline, CDR1 is GTSNPN and CDR2 SVGIG (reference sequence). CDR3 nucleotide sequence: TGTGCCTGGAGTGGAGGGGGGAGCAATCAGCCCCAGCATTTT. It specifies CAWSGGGSNQPQHF.

In nucleotides, the CDR3 is TGTGCCAGCAGCTTTGCGGGCGACAGAAGGTTGGAGACCCAGTACTTC. It is translated as CASSFAGDRRLETQYF. The J gene is TRBJ2-5, the V gene TRBV7-2, with D possibly called TRBD1 or TRBD2 (5 bases each). In germline, CDR1 is SGHTA, CDR2 FQGNSA. The length of the CDR3 is 16 residues. V lost 3 bases to trimming and J lost 5 bases, with 19 bases between them.

This clone was picked up a small number of times. The genes are TRBV7-9 and TRBJ1-4, with D uncertain. The CDR3 is 13 amino acids. The ends were cut back, 1 base at V and 4 bases at J, with 4 bases in the middle. Germline V CDR1 and CDR2: SEHNR, FQNEAQ (reference sequence). The CDR3 nucleotides read TGTGCCAGCAGCTTAGGAAGTAATGAAAAACTGTTTTTT. It specifies CASSLGSNEKLFF.

A few counts support this clone. The chain joins TRBV11-3 to TRBJ1-4, with no clear D. V was trimmed by 3 bases and J by 8 bases, leaving 13 bases between them. The CDR3 runs 14 residues. Germline CDR1 SGHNT, CDR2 YENEEA. CDR3 sequence (DNA): TGTGCCAGCAGCTTTGAGTCGACGGTAGAAAAACTGTTTTTT. Translation: CASSFESTVEKLFF.

The chain carries TRBV13 and TRBJ2-2; D is ambiguous. Trimming pared 3 bases from V and 5 bases from J, leaving 10 bases between. CDR1 and CDR2 from the germline V gene are PRHDT and FYEKMQ (reference sequence). The CDR3 length is 14 residues. The CDR3 DNA reads TGTGCCAGCAGCTTGGGCAAGCAGACCGGGGAGCTGTTTTTT. It codes for CASSLGKQTGELFF.

The J gene is TRBJ2-6, the V gene TRBV5-6; the D gene is possibly TRBD1 (5 bases). The germline V gene encodes CDR1 SGHDT and CDR2 YYEEEE. The CDR3 is 15 amino acids. Between the trimmed V and J ends, which lost 2 bases and 0 bases, there was a span of 6 bases. This CDR3 reads CASSFRVSGANVLTF. The CDR3 DNA is TGTGCCAGCAGCTTCAGGGTCTCTGGGGCCAACGTCCTGACTTTC.

CDR3 in amino acids: CAWSVQRLEAFF. The CDR3 nucleotides read TGTGCCTGGAGTGTACAAAGGCTTGAAGCTTTCTTT. The rearrangement uses TRBV30 and TRBJ1-1; D uncertain. With 0 bases removed from V and 7 bases from J, the gap between germline ends came to 9 bases. This CDR3 is built from 12 residues. CDR1 and CDR2 (germline): GTSNPN, SVGIG (reference sequence).

The chain recombines TRBV10-3 with TRBJ2-7; D possibly uses TRBD1 or TRBD2 (5 bases each). V lost 0 bases to trimming and J lost 2 bases, with 11 bases between them. The CDR3 is made up of 15 amino acids. Per germline, CDR1 ENHRY and CDR2 SYGVKD. CDR3 nucleotide sequence: TGTGCCATCAGTGAGTCGCTCAGGGAGCCCTACGAGCAGTACTTC. Its protein product is CAISESLREPYEQYF.